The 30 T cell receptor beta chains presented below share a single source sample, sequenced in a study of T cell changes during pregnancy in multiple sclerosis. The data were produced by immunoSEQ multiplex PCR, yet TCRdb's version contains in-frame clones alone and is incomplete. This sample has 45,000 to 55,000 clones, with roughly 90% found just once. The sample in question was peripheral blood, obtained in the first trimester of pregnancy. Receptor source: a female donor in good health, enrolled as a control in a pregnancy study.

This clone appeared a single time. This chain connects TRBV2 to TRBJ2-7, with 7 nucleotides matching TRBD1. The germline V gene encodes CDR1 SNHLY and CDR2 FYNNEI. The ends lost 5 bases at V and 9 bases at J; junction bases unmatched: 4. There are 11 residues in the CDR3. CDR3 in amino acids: CASSTGEMQYF. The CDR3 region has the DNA TGTGCCAGCAGTACAGGGGAGATGCAGTACTTC.

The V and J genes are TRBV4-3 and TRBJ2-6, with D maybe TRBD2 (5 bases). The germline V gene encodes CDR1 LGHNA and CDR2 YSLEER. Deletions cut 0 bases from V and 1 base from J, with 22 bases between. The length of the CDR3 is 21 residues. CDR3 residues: CASSQDIAGLAATSGANVLTF. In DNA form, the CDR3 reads TGCGCCAGCAGCCAAGACATCGCAGGACTGGCCGCCACGTCTGGGGCCAACGTCCTGACTTTC.

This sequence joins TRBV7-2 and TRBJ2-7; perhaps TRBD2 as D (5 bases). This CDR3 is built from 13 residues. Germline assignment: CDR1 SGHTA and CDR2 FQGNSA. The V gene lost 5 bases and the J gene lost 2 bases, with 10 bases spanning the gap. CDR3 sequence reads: CASSPGVTYEQYF. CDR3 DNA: TGTGCCAGCAGCCCCGGGGTCACCTACGAGCAGTACTTC.

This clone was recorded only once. The CDR3 is CARSLVGSGTRLDCNQPQHF. In nucleotides, the CDR3 is TGTGCCAGAAGCTTGGTAGGTTCCGGGACTCGACTCGATTGCAATCAGCCCCAGCATTTT. V usage is TRBV5-3 and J usage is TRBJ1-5; possible D gene TRBD1, 5 bases. TRBV5-3 is an open reading frame, and its role is uncertain. The CDR3 loop spans 20 amino acids. V dropped 0 bases and J dropped 2 bases, with 24 bases sitting between them.

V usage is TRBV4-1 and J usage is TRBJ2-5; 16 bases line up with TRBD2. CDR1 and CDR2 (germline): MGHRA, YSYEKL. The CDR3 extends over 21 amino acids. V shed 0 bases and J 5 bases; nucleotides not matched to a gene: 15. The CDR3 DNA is TGCGCCAGCAGCCAAGACGCTCCGGGACTAGCGGGGGGGAAGTGGGGGGAGACCCAGTACTTC. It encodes CASSQDAPGLAGGKWGETQYF.

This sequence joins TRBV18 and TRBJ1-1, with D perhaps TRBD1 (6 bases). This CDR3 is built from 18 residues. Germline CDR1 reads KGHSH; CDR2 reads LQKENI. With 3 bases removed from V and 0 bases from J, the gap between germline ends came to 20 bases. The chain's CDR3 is CASSPYSGTLALNTEAFF. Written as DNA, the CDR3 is TGTGCCAGCTCACCGTATAGTGGGACACTTGCTTTGAACACTGAAGCTTTCTTT.

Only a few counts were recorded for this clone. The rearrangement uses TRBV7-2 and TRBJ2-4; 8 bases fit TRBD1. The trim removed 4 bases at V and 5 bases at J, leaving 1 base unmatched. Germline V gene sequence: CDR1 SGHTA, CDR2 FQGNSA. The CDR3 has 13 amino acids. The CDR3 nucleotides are TGTGCCAGCAGCTCGGGACAGGAAAACATTCAGTACTTC. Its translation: CASSSGQENIQYF.

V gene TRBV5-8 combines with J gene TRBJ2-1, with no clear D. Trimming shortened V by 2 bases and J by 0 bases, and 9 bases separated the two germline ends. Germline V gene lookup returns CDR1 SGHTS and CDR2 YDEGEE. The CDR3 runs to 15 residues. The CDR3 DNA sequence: TGTGCCAGCAGCTTTAGTGGGCTCTCCTACAATGAGCAGTTCTTC. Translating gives CASSFSGLSYNEQFF.

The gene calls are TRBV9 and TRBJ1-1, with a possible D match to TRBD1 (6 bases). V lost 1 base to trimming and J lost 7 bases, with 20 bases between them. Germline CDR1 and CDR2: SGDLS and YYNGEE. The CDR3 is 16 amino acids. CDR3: CASSVRDTQVRGEAFF. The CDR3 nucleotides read TGTGCCAGCAGCGTAAGGGACACGCAGGTACGCGGTGAAGCTTTCTTT.

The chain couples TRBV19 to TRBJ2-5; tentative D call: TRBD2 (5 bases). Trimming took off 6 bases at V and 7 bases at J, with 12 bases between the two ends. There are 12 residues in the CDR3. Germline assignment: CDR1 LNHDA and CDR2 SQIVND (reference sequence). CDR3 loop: CASSTGGGTQYF. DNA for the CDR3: TGTGCCAGTAGCACCGGCGGAGGGACCCAGTACTTC.

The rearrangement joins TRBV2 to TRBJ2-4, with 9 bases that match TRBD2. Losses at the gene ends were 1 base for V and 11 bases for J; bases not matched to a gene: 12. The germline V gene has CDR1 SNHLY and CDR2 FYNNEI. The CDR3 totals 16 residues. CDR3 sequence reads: CASSEVRAGGTGLQYF. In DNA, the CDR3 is TGTGCCAGCAGTGAAGTTAGAGCGGGGGGAACGGGACTTCAGTACTTC. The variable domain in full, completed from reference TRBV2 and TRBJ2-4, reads EPEVTQTPSHQVTQMGQEVILRCVPISNHLYFYWYRQILGQKVEFLVSFYNNEISEKSEIFDDQFSVERPDGSNFTLKIRSTKLEDSAMYFCASSEVRAGGTGLQYFGAGTRLSVL.

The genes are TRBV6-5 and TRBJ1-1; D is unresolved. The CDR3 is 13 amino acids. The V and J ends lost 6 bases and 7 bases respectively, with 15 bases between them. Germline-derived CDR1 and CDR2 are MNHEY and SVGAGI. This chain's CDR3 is CASSPTQAGEAFF. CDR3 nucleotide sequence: TGTGCCAGCAGCCCCACTCAGGCAGGTGAAGCTTTCTTT.

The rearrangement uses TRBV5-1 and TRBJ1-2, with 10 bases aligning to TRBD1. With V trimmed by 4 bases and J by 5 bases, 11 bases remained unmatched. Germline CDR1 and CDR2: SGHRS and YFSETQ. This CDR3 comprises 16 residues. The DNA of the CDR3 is TGCGCCAGCAGCCTAGCCGGGACAGGGGCCGCGTATGGCTACACCTTC. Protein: CASSLAGTGAAYGYTF.

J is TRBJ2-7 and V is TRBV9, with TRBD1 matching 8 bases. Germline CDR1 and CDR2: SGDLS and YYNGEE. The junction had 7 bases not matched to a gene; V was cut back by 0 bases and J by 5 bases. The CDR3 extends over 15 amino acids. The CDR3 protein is CASSVGGQAPNEQYF. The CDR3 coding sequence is TGTGCCAGCAGCGTAGGGGGACAGGCCCCCAACGAGCAGTACTTC.

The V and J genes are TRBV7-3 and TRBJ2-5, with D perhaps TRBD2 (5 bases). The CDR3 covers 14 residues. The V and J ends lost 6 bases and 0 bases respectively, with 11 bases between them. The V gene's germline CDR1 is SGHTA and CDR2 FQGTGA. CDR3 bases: TGTGCCAGCAGGGCCGGAGCGGACCAAGAGACCCAGTACTTC. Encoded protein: CASRAGADQETQYF.

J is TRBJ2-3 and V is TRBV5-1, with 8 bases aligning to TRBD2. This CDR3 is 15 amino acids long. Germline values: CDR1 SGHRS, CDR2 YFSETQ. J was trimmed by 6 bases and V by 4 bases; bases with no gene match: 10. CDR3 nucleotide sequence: TGCGCCAGCAGCCCCGGCCGGGGGGGGGCCGATACGCAGTATTTT. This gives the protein CASSPGRGGADTQYF.

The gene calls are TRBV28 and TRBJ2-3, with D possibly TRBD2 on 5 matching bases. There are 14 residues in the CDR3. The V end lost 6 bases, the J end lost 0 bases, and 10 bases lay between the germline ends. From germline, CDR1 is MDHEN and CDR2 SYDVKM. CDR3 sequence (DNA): TGTGCCAGCAGATTAGCGATTAGCACAGATACGCAGTATTTT. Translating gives CASRLAISTDTQYF.

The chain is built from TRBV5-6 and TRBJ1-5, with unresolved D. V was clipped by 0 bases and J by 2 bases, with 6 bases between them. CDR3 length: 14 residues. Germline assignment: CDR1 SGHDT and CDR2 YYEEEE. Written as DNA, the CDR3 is TGTGCCAGCAGCTTGGTGTCCGGCAATCAGCCCCAGCATTTT. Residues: CASSLVSGNQPQHF. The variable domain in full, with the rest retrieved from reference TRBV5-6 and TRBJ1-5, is DAGVTQSPTHLIKTRGQQVTLRCSPKSGHDTVSWYQQALGQGPQFIFQYYEEEERQRGNFPDRFSGHQFPNYSSELNVNALLLGDSALYLCASSLVSGNQPQHFGDGTRLSIL.

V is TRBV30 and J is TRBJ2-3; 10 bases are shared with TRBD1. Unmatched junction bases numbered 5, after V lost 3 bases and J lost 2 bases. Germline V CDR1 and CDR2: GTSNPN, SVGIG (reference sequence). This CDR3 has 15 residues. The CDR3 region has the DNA TGTGCCTGGAGCCCGGGACAGGGGAACACAGATACGCAGTATTTT. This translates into CAWSPGQGNTDTQYF.

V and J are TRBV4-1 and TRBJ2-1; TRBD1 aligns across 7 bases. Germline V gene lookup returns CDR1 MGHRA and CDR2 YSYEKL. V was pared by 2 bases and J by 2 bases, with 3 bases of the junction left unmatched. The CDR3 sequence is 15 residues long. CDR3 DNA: TGCGCCAGCAGCCAACTACAGGGGCCCTACAATGAGCAGTTCTTC. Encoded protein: CASSQLQGPYNEQFF.

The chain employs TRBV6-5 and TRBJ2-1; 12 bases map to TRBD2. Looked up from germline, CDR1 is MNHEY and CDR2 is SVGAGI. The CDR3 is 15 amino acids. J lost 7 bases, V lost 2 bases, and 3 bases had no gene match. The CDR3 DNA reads TGTGCCAGCAGTTACAAGACTAGCGGGAGTAATGAGCAGTTCTTC. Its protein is CASSYKTSGSNEQFF.

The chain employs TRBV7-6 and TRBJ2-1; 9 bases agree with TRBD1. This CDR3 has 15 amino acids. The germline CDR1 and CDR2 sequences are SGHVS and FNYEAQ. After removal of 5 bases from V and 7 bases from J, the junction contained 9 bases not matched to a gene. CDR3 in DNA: TGTGCCAGCAGCCTACAAGCGACAGGGGGTAATGAGCAGTTCTTC. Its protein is CASSLQATGGNEQFF. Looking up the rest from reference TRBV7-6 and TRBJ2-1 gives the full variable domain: GAGVSQSPRYKVTKRGQDVALRCDPISGHVSLYWYRQALGQGPEFLTYFNYEAQQDKSGLPNDRFSAERPEGSISTLTIQRTEQRDSAMYRCASSLQATGGNEQFFGPGTRLTVL.

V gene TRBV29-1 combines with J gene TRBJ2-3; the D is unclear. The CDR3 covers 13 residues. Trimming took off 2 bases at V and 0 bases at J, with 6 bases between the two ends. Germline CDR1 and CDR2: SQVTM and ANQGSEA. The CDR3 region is CSVEQASTDTQYF. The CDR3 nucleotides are TGCAGCGTTGAACAGGCGAGCACAGATACGCAGTATTTT.

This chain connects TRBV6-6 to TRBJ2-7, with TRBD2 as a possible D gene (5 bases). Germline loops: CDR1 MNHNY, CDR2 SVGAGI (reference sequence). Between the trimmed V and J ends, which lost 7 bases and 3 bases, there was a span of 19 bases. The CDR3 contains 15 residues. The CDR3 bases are TGTGCCAGCAACCCAAGCAGAGCGGAGAGCTACGAGCAGTACTTC. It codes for CASNPSRAESYEQYF.

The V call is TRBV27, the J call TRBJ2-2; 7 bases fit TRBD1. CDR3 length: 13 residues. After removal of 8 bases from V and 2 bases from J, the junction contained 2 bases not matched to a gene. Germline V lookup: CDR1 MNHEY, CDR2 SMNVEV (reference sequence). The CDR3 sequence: CASRDSNTGELFF. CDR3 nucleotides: TGTGCCAGCCGGGACAGCAACACCGGGGAGCTGTTTTTT.

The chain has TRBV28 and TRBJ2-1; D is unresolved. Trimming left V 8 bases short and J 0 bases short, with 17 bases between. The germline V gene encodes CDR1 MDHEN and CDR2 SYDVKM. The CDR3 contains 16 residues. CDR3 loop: CASESPAYLSYNEQFF. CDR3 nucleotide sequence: TGTGCCAGCGAATCACCAGCGTACCTCTCCTACAATGAGCAGTTCTTC.

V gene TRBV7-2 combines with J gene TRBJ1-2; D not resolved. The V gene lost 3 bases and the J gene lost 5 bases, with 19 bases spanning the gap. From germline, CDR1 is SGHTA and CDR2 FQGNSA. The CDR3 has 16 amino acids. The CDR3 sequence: CASSFGVGGVGYGYTF. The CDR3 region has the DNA TGTGCCAGCAGCTTCGGGGTTGGCGGGGTGGGGTATGGCTACACCTTC.

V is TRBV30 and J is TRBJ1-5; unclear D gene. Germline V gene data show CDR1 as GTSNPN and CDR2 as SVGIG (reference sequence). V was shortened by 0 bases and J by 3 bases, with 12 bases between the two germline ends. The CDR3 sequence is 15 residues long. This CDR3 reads CAWSVVGGDNQPQHF. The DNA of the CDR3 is TGTGCCTGGAGTGTAGTTGGCGGGGACAATCAGCCCCAGCATTTT.

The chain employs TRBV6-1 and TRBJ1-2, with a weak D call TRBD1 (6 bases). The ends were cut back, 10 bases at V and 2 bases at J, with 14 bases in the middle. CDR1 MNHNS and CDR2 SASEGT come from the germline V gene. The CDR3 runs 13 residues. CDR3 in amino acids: CATESDRNYGYTF. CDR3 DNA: TGTGCCACCGAGTCCGACAGGAACTATGGCTACACCTTC.

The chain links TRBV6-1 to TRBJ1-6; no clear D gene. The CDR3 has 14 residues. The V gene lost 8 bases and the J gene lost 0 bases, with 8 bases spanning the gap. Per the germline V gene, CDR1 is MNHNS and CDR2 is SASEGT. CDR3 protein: CASGLRSYNSPLHF. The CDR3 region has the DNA TGTGCCAGCGGGCTCCGCTCCTATAATTCACCCCTCCACTTT.